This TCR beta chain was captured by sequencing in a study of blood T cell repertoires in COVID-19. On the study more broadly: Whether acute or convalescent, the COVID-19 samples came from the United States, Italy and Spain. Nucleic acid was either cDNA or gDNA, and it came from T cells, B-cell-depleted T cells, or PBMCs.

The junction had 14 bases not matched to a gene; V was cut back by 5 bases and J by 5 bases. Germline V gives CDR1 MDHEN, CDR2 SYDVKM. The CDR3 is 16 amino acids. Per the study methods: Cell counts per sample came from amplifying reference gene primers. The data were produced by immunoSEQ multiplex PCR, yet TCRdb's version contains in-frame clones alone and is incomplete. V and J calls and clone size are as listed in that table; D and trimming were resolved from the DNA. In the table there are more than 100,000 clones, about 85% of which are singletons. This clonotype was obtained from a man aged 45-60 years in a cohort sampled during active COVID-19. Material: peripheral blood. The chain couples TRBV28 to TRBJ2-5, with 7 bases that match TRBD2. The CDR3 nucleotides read TGTGCCAGCAGTGGATACCGCCGGGGGGTCGCGGAGACCCAGTACTTC. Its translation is CASSGYRRGVAETQYF. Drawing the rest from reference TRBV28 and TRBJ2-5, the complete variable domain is DVKVTQSSRYLVKRTGEKVFLECVQDMDHENMFWYRQDPGLGLRLIYFSYDVKMKEKGDIPEGYSVSREKKERFSLILESASTNQTSMYLCASSGYRRGVAETQYFGPGTRLLVL.